This TCR beta chain emerged from a study of T cell repertoires in cytomegalovirus infection. MiXCR, applied by TCRdb to the reads, yields one record per CDR3 protein. The data hold about 150,000 distinct CDR3 sequences, with more than 30% observed a single time. Trimming shortened V by 3 bases and J by 0 bases, and 4 bases separated the two germline ends. From germline, CDR1 is LNHNV and CDR2 YYDKDF (reference sequence). The CDR3 spans 13 residues. Points on this clonotype: Its antigen remains unidentified.

This sequence was found in a human donor in good health (CMV status not recorded). Some clones in this sample may be carry-over from other donors' samples. The chain employs TRBV15 and TRBJ2-3; D is ambiguous. Specimen: CD8+ T cells from cultured PBMCs, collected from culture after CMV antigen stimulation. CDR3 protein: CATSSGSTDTQYF. CDR3 DNA: TGTGCCACCAGCAGCGGTAGCACAGATACGCAGTATTTT.